This T cell receptor beta chain stems from a study of cytomegalovirus exposure and HLA in healthy donors. V lost 8 bases and J 6 bases, leaving 14 bases between the germline ends. There are 13 residues in the CDR3. The germline CDR1 and CDR2 sequences are SNHLY and FYNNEI. This PCR relied on a set of 60 Vbeta primers and 13 Jbeta primers. The protocol was immunoSEQ multiplex PCR, while the TCRdb copy is restricted to in-frame clones and leaves out a portion. Of approximately 110,000 clones listed, 76% were seen once; the top ten hold 7% to 10%. The chain combines TRBV2 with TRBJ1-5; D is undetermined. The sequence was obtained from a man in his forties or fifties in good health and CMV-seropositive. Sequenced: PBMCs. The CDR3 region has the DNA TGTGCCAGCGGGTGGGCGGGCGGTCAGCCCCAGCATTTT. Translation gives CASGWAGGQPQHF.